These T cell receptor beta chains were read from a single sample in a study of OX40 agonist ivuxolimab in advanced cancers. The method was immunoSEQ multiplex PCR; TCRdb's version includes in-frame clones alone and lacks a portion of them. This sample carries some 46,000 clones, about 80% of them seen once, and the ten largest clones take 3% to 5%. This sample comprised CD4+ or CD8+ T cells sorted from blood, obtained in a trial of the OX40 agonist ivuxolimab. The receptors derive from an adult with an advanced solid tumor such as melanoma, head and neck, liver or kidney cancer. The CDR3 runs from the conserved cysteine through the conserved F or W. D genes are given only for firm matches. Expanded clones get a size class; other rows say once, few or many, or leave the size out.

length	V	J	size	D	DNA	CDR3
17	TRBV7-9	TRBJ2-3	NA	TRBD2	TGTGCCAGCAGCCTCACAGCGGGAGGGCCCTCAGTAGATACGCAGTATTTT	CASSLTAGGPSVDTQYF
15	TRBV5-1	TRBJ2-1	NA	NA	TGCGCCAGCAGCTTGGTGGCGGCGTCCTACAATGAGCAGTTCTTC	CASSLVAASYNEQFF
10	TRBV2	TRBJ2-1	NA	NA	TGTGCCAGCAGTCTCAATGAGCAGTTCTTC	CASSLNEQFF
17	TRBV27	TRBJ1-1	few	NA	TGTGCCAGCAGTTCCGCAGGGGCAGGGGCCCGAGGCACTGAAGCTTTCTTT	CASSSAGAGARGTEAFF
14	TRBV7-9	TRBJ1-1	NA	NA	TGTGCCAGCAGCCCAAGACGGGGGAACACTGAAGCTTTCTTT	CASSPRRGNTEAFF
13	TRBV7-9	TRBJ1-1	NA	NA	TGTGCCAGCAGCGGGTACATGAACACTGAAGCTTTCTTT	CASSGYMNTEAFF
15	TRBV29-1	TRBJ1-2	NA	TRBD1	TGCAGCGTTGGGGACAGGGGCGAGACTAACTATGGCTACACCTTC	CSVGDRGETNYGYTF
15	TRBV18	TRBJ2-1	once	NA	TGTGCCAGCTCACCCTCGAAACAGGGCTACAATGAGCAGTTCTTC	CASSPSKQGYNEQFF
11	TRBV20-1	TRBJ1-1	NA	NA	TGCAGTGCTAGGGGGGTCACTGAAGCTTTCTTT	CSARGVTEAFF
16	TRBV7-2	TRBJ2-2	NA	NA	TGTGCCAGCAGCTTAGCGCAACTAGCGAACACCGGGGAGCTGTTTTTT	CASSLAQLANTGELFF
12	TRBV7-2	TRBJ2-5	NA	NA	TGTGCCAGCAGCTTTTACACAGAGACCCAGTACTTC	CASSFYTETQYF
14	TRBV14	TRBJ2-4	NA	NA	TGTGCCAGCAGCCATTTAAACAGGGCGAACATTCAGTACTTC	CASSHLNRANIQYF
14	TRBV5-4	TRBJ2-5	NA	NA	TGTGCCAGCAGCTTGGAACAGTCCGGAGAGACCCAGTACTTC	CASSLEQSGETQYF
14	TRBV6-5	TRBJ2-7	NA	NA	TGTGCCAGCAGTTACGTTGGGCAGGCCTACGAGCAGTACTTC	CASSYVGQAYEQYF
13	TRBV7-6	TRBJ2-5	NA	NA	TGTGCCAGCAGCTTACCACAGGGAGAGACCCAGTACTTC	CASSLPQGETQYF
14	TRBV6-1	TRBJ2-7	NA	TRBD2	TGTGCCAGCAAGCTGACTAGCGGGAGCTACGAGCAGTACTTC	CASKLTSGSYEQYF
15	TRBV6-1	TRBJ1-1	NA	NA	TGTGCCAGCAGCAACCGGGATGGGCGGAACACTGAAGCTTTCTTT	CASSNRDGRNTEAFF
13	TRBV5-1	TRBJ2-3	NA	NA	TGCGCCAGCAGCTTGGAGGTACTGGATACGCAGTATTTT	CASSLEVLDTQYF
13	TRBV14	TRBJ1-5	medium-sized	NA	TGTGCCAGCAGCCGGGGACAAGCGCAGCCCCAGCATTTT	CASSRGQAQPQHF
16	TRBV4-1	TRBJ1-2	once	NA	TGCGCCAGCAGCTTATTACGGAACCGAAAGACCTATGGCTACACCTTC	CASSLLRNRKTYGYTF
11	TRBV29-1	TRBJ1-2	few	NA	TGCAGCGTTAATTCCCCCTATGGCTACACCTTC	CSVNSPYGYTF
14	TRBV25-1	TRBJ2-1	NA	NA	TGTGCCAGCAGTCCCCTCCTTGGGGAGAATGAGCAGTTCTTC	CASSPLLGENEQFF
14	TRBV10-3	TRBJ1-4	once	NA	TGTGCCATCAGGGGAGTTGCCCAAAATGAAAAACTGTTTTTT	CAIRGVAQNEKLFF
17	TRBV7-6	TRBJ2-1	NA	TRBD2	TGTGCCAGCAGCTCTCGGGGGCTAGCGGGAGGAGGCAATGAGCAGTTCTTC	CASSSRGLAGGGNEQFF
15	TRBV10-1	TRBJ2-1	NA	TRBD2	TGCGCCAGCAGTGAGGCCCGGGGCCCCCGCGGGGGGCAGTTCTTC	CASSEARGPRGGQFF
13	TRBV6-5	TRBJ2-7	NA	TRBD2	TGTGCCACCCAGCGGGGGGAGGGTGGCGAGCAGTACTTC	CATQRGEGGEQYF
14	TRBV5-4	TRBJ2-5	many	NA	TGTGCCAGCAGCTTGCCTTCAGCGGGAGAGACCCAGTACTTC	CASSLPSAGETQYF
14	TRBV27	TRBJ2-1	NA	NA	TGTGCCAGCAGTTCGCCCGTCGGAGGCCATGAGCAGTTCTTC	CASSSPVGGHEQFF
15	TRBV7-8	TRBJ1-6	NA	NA	TGTGCCAGCAGCCTAGGGCCAGGGGTAGGTTCACCCCTCCACTTT	CASSLGPGVGSPLHF
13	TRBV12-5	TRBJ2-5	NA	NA	TGTGCTAGTGGTCCTCCCCATGGGGAGACCCAGTACTTC	CASGPPHGETQYF
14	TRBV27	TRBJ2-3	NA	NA	TGTGCCAGCAGTTTGGGGGTTAGCACAGATACGCAGTATTTT	CASSLGVSTDTQYF
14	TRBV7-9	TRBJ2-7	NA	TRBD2	TGTGCCAGCAGCCGACTAGCGGGAGCCTACGAGCAGTACTTC	CASSRLAGAYEQYF
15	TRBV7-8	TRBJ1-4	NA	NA	TGTGCCAGCAGCCACGCTGACAGCTTAAGAGAAAAACTGTTTTTT	CASSHADSLREKLFF
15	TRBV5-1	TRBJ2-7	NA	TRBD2	TGCGCCAGCAGCTTGGGGACTAGCCCCGTCTACGAGCAGTACTTC	CASSLGTSPVYEQYF
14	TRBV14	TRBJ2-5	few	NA	TGTGCCAGCAGCCAAGGGGCACGATCGGAGACCCAGTACTTC	CASSQGARSETQYF
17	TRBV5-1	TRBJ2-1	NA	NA	TGCGCCAGCAGCTTGGCCCCAGGGTCGGGGGGCCGCAATGAGCAGTTCTTC	CASSLAPGSGGRNEQFF
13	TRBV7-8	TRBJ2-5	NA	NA	TGTGCCAGCAGCTTAGGGGGCTCAGAGACCCAGTACTTC	CASSLGGSETQYF
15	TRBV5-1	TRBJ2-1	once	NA	TGCGCCAGCAGCTCCAGGGGCGCGGTCTACAATGAGCAGTTCTTC	CASSSRGAVYNEQFF
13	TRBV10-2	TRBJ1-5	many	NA	TGCGCCAGCAGTGAACAGGACTCTCCGCCCCAGCATTTT	CASSEQDSPPQHF
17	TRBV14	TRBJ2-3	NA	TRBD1	TGTGCCAGCAGCCAAGGGCTTGGACAGGGGAACACAGATACGCAGTATTTT	CASSQGLGQGNTDTQYF
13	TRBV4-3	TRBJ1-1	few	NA	TGCGCCAGCAGCCCCGAGGACAGAACTGAAGCTTTCTTT	CASSPEDRTEAFF
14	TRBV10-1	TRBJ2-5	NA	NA	TGCGCCAGCAGTGATGGACCAGGGCGAAAGACCCAGTACTTC	CASSDGPGRKTQYF
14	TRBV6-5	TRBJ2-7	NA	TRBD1	TGTGCCAGCAGCACGGACAGGAGCTCCTACGAGCAGTACTTC	CASSTDRSSYEQYF
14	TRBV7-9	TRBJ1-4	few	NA	TGTGCCAGCAGCTTATCAGGGGCGGGTGAAAAACTGTTTTTT	CASSLSGAGEKLFF
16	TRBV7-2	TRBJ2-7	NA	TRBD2	TGTGCCAGCAGTCCCTTAGCGGGGGGCCCAGTGGGCGAGCAGTACTTC	CASSPLAGGPVGEQYF
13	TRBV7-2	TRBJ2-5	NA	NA	TGTGCCAGCAGCCGGGAAACTCAAGAGACCCAGTACTTC	CASSRETQETQYF
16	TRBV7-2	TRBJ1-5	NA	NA	TGTGCCAGCAGCTTTCTAGGGGAATTGAGCAATCAGCCCCAGCATTTT	CASSFLGELSNQPQHF
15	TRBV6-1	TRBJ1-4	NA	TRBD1	TGTGCCAGCAGCCCTGGACAGGGAGTTAATGAAAAACTGTTTTTT	CASSPGQGVNEKLFF
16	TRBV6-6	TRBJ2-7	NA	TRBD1	TGTGCCAGCAGTCCGCCGGGACAGGGGGCTAAGTACGAGCAGTACTTC	CASSPPGQGAKYEQYF
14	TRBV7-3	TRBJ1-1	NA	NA	TGTGCCAGCAGCTTATATGGTGAGAGCACTGAAGCTTTCTTT	CASSLYGESTEAFF
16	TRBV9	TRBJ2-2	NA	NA	TGTGCCAGCAGCGTGGGAGGCAGGGGTTGGGCCGGGGAGCTGTTTTTT	CASSVGGRGWAGELFF
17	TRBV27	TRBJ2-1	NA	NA	TGTGCCAGCAGTTTACTCCCTAGCGTCATTACCTACAATGAGCAGTTCTTC	CASSLLPSVITYNEQFF